This is a list of T cell receptor beta chains from one sample in a study of blood T cell repertoires in COVID-19. The data were produced by immunoSEQ multiplex PCR, yet TCRdb's version contains in-frame clones alone and is incomplete. Altogether tens of thousands of clones are present, 88% being singletons, with the ten largest covering 20% to 25%. What was sequenced was peripheral blood. The receptors derive from a woman aged 45-59 years with active or convalescent COVID-19. CDR3s include the opening cysteine and the closing phenylalanine or tryptophan. Each record gives: clone size, J gene, V gene, D gene, CDR3 protein, CDR3 DNA. The D gene is left open where the match is weak. Expanded clones get a size class; other rows say once, few or many, or leave the size out.

clone_size: -; j_call: TRBJ2-7; v_call: TRBV4-1; d_call: -; cdr3_aa: CASSQVSNGGPNSYEQYF; cdr3_nt: TGCGCCAGCAGCCAAGTTAGTAACGGAGGACCGAACTCCTACGAGCAGTACTTC
clone_size: -; j_call: TRBJ1-1; v_call: TRBV19; d_call: -; cdr3_aa: CASSNSRGYTEAFF; cdr3_nt: TGTGCCAGTAGTAACAGTCGGGGATACACTGAAGCTTTCTTT
clone_size: -; j_call: TRBJ2-1; v_call: TRBV10-3; d_call: TRBD1; cdr3_aa: CAISEGQASYNEQFF; cdr3_nt: TGTGCCATCAGTGAGGGACAGGCTTCCTACAATGAGCAGTTCTTC
clone_size: -; j_call: TRBJ1-2; v_call: TRBV6-5; d_call: -; cdr3_aa: CASNVRDSYGYTF; cdr3_nt: TGTGCCAGCAACGTCAGGGACTCCTATGGCTACACCTTC
clone_size: few; j_call: TRBJ1-5; v_call: TRBV10-3; d_call: -; cdr3_aa: CAISDARANQPQHF; cdr3_nt: TGTGCCATCAGTGACGCCAGGGCAAATCAGCCCCAGCATTTT
clone_size: -; j_call: TRBJ2-5; v_call: TRBV24-1; d_call: -; cdr3_aa: CATSDAFGETQYF; cdr3_nt: TGTGCCACCAGTGATGCGTTTGGAGAGACCCAGTACTTC
clone_size: -; j_call: TRBJ2-7; v_call: TRBV9; d_call: -; cdr3_aa: CASSVTDKPYEQYF; cdr3_nt: TGTGCCAGCAGCGTCACGGACAAGCCCTACGAGCAGTACTTC
clone_size: -; j_call: TRBJ1-2; v_call: TRBV29-1; d_call: TRBD1; cdr3_aa: CSARTGPTVYGYTF; cdr3_nt: TGCAGCGCTAGGACAGGGCCCACTGTCTATGGCTACACCTTC
clone_size: few; j_call: TRBJ1-2; v_call: TRBV7-9; d_call: -; cdr3_aa: CASSLVTGYGYTF; cdr3_nt: TGTGCCAGCAGCCTCGTGACGGGCTATGGCTACACCTTC
clone_size: -; j_call: TRBJ2-3; v_call: TRBV19; d_call: TRBD2; cdr3_aa: CASKLAGGTDTQYF; cdr3_nt: TGTGCCAGTAAGCTAGCGGGAGGCACAGATACGCAGTATTTT
clone_size: -; j_call: TRBJ2-7; v_call: TRBV2; d_call: TRBD2; cdr3_aa: CASSVAGQSTYEQYF; cdr3_nt: TGTGCCAGCAGTGTAGCGGGACAAAGCACCTACGAGCAGTACTTC
clone_size: -; j_call: TRBJ1-4; v_call: TRBV12-5; d_call: TRBD1; cdr3_aa: CASGRQGPGEKLFF; cdr3_nt: TGTGCTAGTGGGCGACAGGGGCCGGGCGAAAAACTGTTTTTT
clone_size: -; j_call: TRBJ1-4; v_call: TRBV5-1; d_call: -; cdr3_aa: CASSYSLGGKGEKLFF; cdr3_nt: TGCGCCAGCAGCTATAGCCTGGGAGGAAAAGGGGAAAAACTGTTTTTT
clone_size: -; j_call: TRBJ2-3; v_call: TRBV5-1; d_call: -; cdr3_aa: CASSPPGGGGDTQYF; cdr3_nt: TGCGCCAGCAGCCCACCAGGTGGAGGTGGCGATACGCAGTATTTT
clone_size: once; j_call: TRBJ1-2; v_call: TRBV6-5; d_call: TRBD1; cdr3_aa: CASSYLASDRGHGYTF; cdr3_nt: TGTGCCAGCAGTTACCTCGCCTCGGACAGGGGGCATGGCTACACCTTC
clone_size: -; j_call: TRBJ2-5; v_call: TRBV5-1; d_call: -; cdr3_aa: CASSLLVGETQYF; cdr3_nt: TGCGCCAGCAGCCTACTAGTGGGTGAGACCCAGTACTTC
clone_size: -; j_call: TRBJ2-3; v_call: TRBV27; d_call: TRBD2; cdr3_aa: CASSRGGRAQLRVADTQYF; cdr3_nt: TGTGCCAGCAGCCGTGGGGGGAGGGCTCAGTTAAGGGTGGCAGATACGCAGTATTTT
clone_size: -; j_call: TRBJ2-7; v_call: TRBV3-1/TRBV3-2; d_call: -; cdr3_aa: CASSQSYEQYF; cdr3_nt: TGTGCCAGCAGCCAGAGTTACGAGCAGTACTTC
clone_size: few; j_call: TRBJ1-3; v_call: TRBV30; d_call: -; cdr3_aa: CAWSARSIGRGGNTIYF; cdr3_nt: TGTGCCTGGAGTGCACGATCAATCGGGAGGGGTGGAAACACCATATATTTT
clone_size: -; j_call: TRBJ1-2; v_call: TRBV19; d_call: -; cdr3_aa: CASSILQLSNYGYTF; cdr3_nt: TGTGCCAGTAGTATCTTACAGCTATCCAACTATGGCTACACCTTC
clone_size: -; j_call: TRBJ1-1; v_call: TRBV10-2; d_call: TRBD1; cdr3_aa: CASRTPGQGGSEAFF; cdr3_nt: TGCGCCAGCAGGACACCGGGACAGGGTGGGTCTGAAGCTTTCTTT
clone_size: -; j_call: TRBJ2-1; v_call: TRBV7-9; d_call: -; cdr3_aa: CASSLTPDFPPPTYNEQFF; cdr3_nt: TGTGCCAGCAGCTTAACACCGGACTTTCCACCCCCGACCTACAATGAGCAGTTCTTC
clone_size: once; j_call: TRBJ2-2; v_call: TRBV2; d_call: TRBD2; cdr3_aa: CASSDRGLAGGHGELFF; cdr3_nt: TGTGCCAGCAGTGATCGAGGGCTAGCGGGAGGGCACGGGGAGCTGTTTTTT
clone_size: -; j_call: TRBJ1-1; v_call: TRBV3-1/TRBV3-2; d_call: -; cdr3_aa: CASSQGIEPTEAFF; cdr3_nt: TGTGCCAGCAGCCAAGGTATCGAGCCCACTGAAGCTTTCTTT
clone_size: -; j_call: TRBJ2-5; v_call: TRBV10-1; d_call: TRBD2; cdr3_aa: CASSEGWASGETQYF; cdr3_nt: TGCGCCAGCAGTGAGGGTTGGGCTAGCGGGGAGACCCAGTACTTC
clone_size: -; j_call: TRBJ1-3; v_call: TRBV5-4; d_call: TRBD1; cdr3_aa: CASSLAGGGNTIYF; cdr3_nt: TGTGCCAGCAGCTTGGCAGGGGGTGGAAACACCATATATTTT
clone_size: -; j_call: TRBJ2-5; v_call: TRBV7-7; d_call: -; cdr3_aa: CASSLAPSWDNQETQYF; cdr3_nt: TGTGCTAGCAGCCTCGCCCCCTCTTGGGACAACCAAGAGACCCAGTACTTC
clone_size: -; j_call: TRBJ2-2; v_call: TRBV2; d_call: -; cdr3_aa: CASSDVGRNTGELFF; cdr3_nt: TGTGCCAGCAGTGATGTCGGGAGGAACACCGGGGAGCTGTTTTTT
clone_size: -; j_call: TRBJ1-5; v_call: TRBV6-4; d_call: -; cdr3_aa: CASSFRGSIQPQHF; cdr3_nt: TGTGCCAGCAGTTTCAGGGGCTCAATTCAGCCCCAGCATTTT
clone_size: -; j_call: TRBJ2-5; v_call: TRBV11-1; d_call: TRBD2; cdr3_aa: CASSLRGSGIEETQYF; cdr3_nt: TGTGCCAGCAGCCTCCGAGGTAGCGGGATTGAAGAGACCCAGTACTTC
clone_size: -; j_call: TRBJ2-5; v_call: TRBV6-1; d_call: -; cdr3_aa: CASSDYSQPQETQYF; cdr3_nt: TGTGCCAGCAGTGATTACAGCCAGCCCCAAGAGACCCAGTACTTC
clone_size: -; j_call: TRBJ2-7; v_call: TRBV6-5; d_call: -; cdr3_aa: CASEADNDEQYF; cdr3_nt: TGTGCCAGCGAGGCGGACAACGACGAGCAGTACTTC
clone_size: -; j_call: TRBJ2-5; v_call: TRBV5-1; d_call: -; cdr3_aa: CASSLTTGETQYF; cdr3_nt: TGCGCCAGCAGCTTAACTACAGGGGAGACCCAGTACTTC
clone_size: -; j_call: TRBJ2-3; v_call: TRBV7-6; d_call: TRBD2; cdr3_aa: CASSLGSFSGSADTQYF; cdr3_nt: TGTGCCAGCAGCTTAGGGTCCTTCAGCGGGAGCGCAGATACGCAGTATTTT
clone_size: -; j_call: TRBJ2-3; v_call: TRBV27; d_call: TRBD2; cdr3_aa: CASSGGGPLGATDTQYF; cdr3_nt: TGTGCCAGCAGTGGCGGGGGGCCTCTGGGGGCGACAGATACGCAGTATTTT
clone_size: -; j_call: TRBJ2-7; v_call: TRBV28; d_call: -; cdr3_aa: CASSFTSRVYF; cdr3_nt: TGTGCCAGCAGTTTCACTAGCCGAGTGTACTTC
clone_size: -; j_call: TRBJ2-3; v_call: TRBV24-1; d_call: -; cdr3_aa: CATSAEGGTDTQYF; cdr3_nt: TGTGCCACCAGTGCGGAGGGTGGCACAGATACGCAGTATTTT
clone_size: -; j_call: TRBJ2-7; v_call: TRBV30; d_call: TRBD2; cdr3_aa: CAWSGASGRPSYEQYF; cdr3_nt: TGTGCCTGGAGTGGCGCTAGCGGGAGGCCCTCCTACGAGCAGTACTTC
clone_size: -; j_call: TRBJ2-1; v_call: TRBV7-6; d_call: -; cdr3_aa: CASSLAAYNEQFF; cdr3_nt: TGTGCCAGCAGCTTAGCCGCCTACAATGAGCAGTTCTTC
clone_size: -; j_call: TRBJ1-4; v_call: TRBV19; d_call: -; cdr3_aa: CASKSEYHNEKLFF; cdr3_nt: TGTGCCAGTAAGAGTGAATATCACAATGAAAAACTGTTTTTT
clone_size: -; j_call: TRBJ2-7; v_call: TRBV5-1; d_call: TRBD1; cdr3_aa: CASRPTGGNEQYF; cdr3_nt: TGCGCCAGCAGGCCCACAGGGGGCAACGAGCAGTACTTC
clone_size: many; j_call: TRBJ2-2; v_call: TRBV11-2; d_call: -; cdr3_aa: CASPGTGELFF; cdr3_nt: TGTGCAAGTCCGGGCACCGGGGAGCTGTTTTTT
clone_size: -; j_call: TRBJ1-1; v_call: TRBV30; d_call: TRBD1; cdr3_aa: CAWYSGGRFGDTEAFF; cdr3_nt: TGTGCCTGGTACTCAGGGGGCAGGTTCGGGGACACTGAAGCTTTCTTT
clone_size: few; j_call: TRBJ2-6; v_call: TRBV2; d_call: -; cdr3_aa: CASSLNRDPGANVLTF; cdr3_nt: TGTGCCAGCAGCCTAAACCGGGATCCTGGGGCCAACGTCCTGACTTTC
clone_size: -; j_call: TRBJ2-3; v_call: TRBV2; d_call: -; cdr3_aa: CASRPSFSTDTQYF; cdr3_nt: TGTGCCAGCAGACCGAGCTTTAGCACAGATACGCAGTATTTT
clone_size: -; j_call: TRBJ1-5; v_call: TRBV7-6; d_call: -; cdr3_aa: CASSPYREAGNQPQHF; cdr3_nt: TGTGCCAGCAGCCCCTACAGGGAAGCTGGTAATCAGCCCCAGCATTTT
clone_size: -; j_call: TRBJ2-3; v_call: TRBV5-6; d_call: -; cdr3_aa: CASSPSGLSTDTQYF; cdr3_nt: TGTGCCAGCAGCCCATCTGGACTTTCCACAGATACGCAGTATTTT
clone_size: -; j_call: TRBJ1-5; v_call: TRBV12-5; d_call: -; cdr3_aa: CASGAGLPHQPQHF; cdr3_nt: TGTGCTAGTGGTGCGGGGCTACCCCATCAGCCCCAGCATTTT
clone_size: -; j_call: TRBJ2-2; v_call: TRBV3-1/TRBV3-2; d_call: -; cdr3_aa: CASSQDFSMTGELFF; cdr3_nt: TGTGCCAGCAGCCAAGACTTTAGTATGACCGGGGAGCTGTTTTTT
clone_size: -; j_call: TRBJ1-5; v_call: TRBV5-1; d_call: TRBD1; cdr3_aa: CASSLNPQGDGQPQHF; cdr3_nt: TGCGCCAGCAGCCTAAACCCACAGGGGGACGGTCAGCCCCAGCATTTT
clone_size: -; j_call: TRBJ1-2; v_call: TRBV2; d_call: -; cdr3_aa: CASGSPGGTRMGGYTF; cdr3_nt: TGTGCCAGCGGATCCCCGGGGGGGACACGCATGGGGGGCTACACCTTC
clone_size: -; j_call: TRBJ1-1; v_call: TRBV7-2; d_call: -; cdr3_aa: CASRFSGKNTEAFF; cdr3_nt: TGTGCCAGCAGGTTCTCGGGGAAGAACACTGAAGCTTTCTTT
clone_size: -; j_call: TRBJ1-2; v_call: TRBV5-1; d_call: -; cdr3_aa: CASSLAPSGLDGYTF; cdr3_nt: TGCGCCAGCAGCTTGGCTCCCTCCGGTTTAGATGGCTACACCTTC